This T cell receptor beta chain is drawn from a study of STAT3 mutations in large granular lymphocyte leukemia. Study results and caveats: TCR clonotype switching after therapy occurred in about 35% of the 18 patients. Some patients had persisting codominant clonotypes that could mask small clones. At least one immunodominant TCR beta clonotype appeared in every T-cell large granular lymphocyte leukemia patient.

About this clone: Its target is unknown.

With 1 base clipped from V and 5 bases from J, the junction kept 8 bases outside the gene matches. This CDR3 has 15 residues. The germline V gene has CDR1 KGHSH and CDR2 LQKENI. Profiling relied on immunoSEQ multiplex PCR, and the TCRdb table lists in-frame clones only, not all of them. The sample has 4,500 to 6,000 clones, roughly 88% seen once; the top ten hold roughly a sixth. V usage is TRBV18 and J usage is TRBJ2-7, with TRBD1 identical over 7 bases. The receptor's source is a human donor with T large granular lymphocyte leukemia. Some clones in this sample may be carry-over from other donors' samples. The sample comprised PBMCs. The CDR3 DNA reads TGTGCCAGCTCACCACGCACAGGGGCAGGCCACGAGCAGTACTTC. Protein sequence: CASSPRTGAGHEQYF. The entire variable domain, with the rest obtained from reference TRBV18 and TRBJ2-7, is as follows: NAGVMQNPRHLVRRRGQEARLRCSPMKGHSHVYWYRQLPEEGLKFMVYLQKENIIDESGMPKERFSAEFPKEGPSILRIQQVVRGDSAAYFCASSPRTGAGHEQYFGPGTRLTVT.